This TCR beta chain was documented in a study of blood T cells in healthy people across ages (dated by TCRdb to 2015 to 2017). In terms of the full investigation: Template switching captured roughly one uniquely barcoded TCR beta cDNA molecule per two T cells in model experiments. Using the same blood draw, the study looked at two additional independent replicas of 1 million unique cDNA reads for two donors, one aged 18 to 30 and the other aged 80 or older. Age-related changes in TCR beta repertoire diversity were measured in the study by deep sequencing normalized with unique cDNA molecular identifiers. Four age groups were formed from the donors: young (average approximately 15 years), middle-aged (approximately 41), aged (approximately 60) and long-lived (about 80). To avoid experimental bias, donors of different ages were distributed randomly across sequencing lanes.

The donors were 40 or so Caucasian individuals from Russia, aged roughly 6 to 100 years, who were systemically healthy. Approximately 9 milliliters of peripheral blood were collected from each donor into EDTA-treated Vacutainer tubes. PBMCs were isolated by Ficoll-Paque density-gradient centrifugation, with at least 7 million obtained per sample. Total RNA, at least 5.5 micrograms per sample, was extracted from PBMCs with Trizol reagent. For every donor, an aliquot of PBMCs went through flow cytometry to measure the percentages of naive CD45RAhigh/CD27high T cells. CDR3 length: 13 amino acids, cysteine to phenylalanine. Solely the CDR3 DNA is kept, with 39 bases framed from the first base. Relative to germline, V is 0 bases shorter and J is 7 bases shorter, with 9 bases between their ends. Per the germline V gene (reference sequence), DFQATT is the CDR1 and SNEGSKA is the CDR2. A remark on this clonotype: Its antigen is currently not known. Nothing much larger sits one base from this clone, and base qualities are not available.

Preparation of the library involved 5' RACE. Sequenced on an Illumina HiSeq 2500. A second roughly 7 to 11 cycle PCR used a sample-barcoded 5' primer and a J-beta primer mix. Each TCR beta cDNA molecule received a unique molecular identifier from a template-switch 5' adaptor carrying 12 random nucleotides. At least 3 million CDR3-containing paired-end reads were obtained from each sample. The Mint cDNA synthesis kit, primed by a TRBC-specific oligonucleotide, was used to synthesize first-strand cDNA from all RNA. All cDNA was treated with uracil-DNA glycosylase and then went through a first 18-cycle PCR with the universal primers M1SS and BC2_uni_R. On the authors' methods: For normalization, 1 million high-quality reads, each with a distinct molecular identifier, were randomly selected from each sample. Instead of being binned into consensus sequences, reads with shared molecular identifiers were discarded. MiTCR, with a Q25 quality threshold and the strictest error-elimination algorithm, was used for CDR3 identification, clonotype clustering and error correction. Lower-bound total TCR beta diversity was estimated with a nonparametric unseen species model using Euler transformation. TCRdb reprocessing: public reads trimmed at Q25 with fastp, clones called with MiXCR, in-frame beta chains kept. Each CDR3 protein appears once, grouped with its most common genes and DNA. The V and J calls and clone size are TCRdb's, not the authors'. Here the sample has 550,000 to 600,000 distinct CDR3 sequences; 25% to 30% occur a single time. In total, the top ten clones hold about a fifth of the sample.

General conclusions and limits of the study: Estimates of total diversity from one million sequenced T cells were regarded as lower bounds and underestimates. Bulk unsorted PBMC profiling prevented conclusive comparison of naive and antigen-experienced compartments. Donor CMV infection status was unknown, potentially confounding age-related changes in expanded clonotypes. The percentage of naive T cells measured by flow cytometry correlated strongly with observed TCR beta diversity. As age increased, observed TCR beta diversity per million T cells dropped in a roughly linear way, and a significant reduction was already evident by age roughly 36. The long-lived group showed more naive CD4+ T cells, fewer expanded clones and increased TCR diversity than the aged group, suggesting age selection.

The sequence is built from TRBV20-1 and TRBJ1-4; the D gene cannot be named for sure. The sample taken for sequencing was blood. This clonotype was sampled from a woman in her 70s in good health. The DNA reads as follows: TGCAGTGCTAGAGATACCCTGGCTGAAAAACTGTTTTTT. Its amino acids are CSARDTLAEKLFF.